This TCR beta chain comes out of a study of blood T cell repertoires in COVID-19. Study at large: Italy, Spain and the United States were the sources of the convalescent and acute COVID-19 samples. Sources were T cells, B-cell-depleted T cells, or PBMCs; the material itself was cDNA or gDNA.

Authors' analysis steps: The assay estimated nucleated cells by amplifying reference gene primers. Libraries were prepared by immunoSEQ multiplex PCR; TCRdb keeps only in-frame clonotypes and omits some of them. V, J and clone size reflect that table, while D and trimming were determined from the DNA. The sample holds under 250,000 clones, 85% seen once. This clonotype was obtained from a woman in her sixties or seventies with active or convalescent COVID-19. The sequencing sample was made of peripheral blood.

The CDR3 protein is CASSSEQGRPQHF. For the CDR3, the DNA is TGTGCCAGCAGCAGCGAGCAGGGCCGGCCCCAGCATTTT. V gene TRBV7-2 combines with J gene TRBJ1-5; possibly TRBD1 for D (5 bases). V lost 5 bases to trimming and J lost 9 bases, with 14 bases between them. The germline V gene encodes CDR1 SGHTA and CDR2 FQGNSA. This CDR3 spans 13 amino acids.